This passage covers 10 T cell receptor beta chains from one sample sequenced in a study of OX40 agonist ivuxolimab in advanced cancers. Sequenced by immunoSEQ multiplex PCR; TCRdb stores in-frame clones only, minus some. The sample gives over 55,000 clones, around 84% of which show up once; about 0.72% is in the top ten. Sample: CD4+ or CD8+ T cells sorted from blood, taken in a trial of the OX40 agonist ivuxolimab. These TCRs come from an adult with an advanced solid tumor such as melanoma, head and neck, liver or kidney cancer.

This clone has more than one count but fewer than ten. The chain couples TRBV29-1 to TRBJ2-3, with TRBD2 as a possible D gene (6 bases). The CDR3 has 13 residues. V was cut by 6 bases and J by 0 bases, with 10 bases left in between. The germline gives CDR1 SQVTM, CDR2 ANQGSEA. The DNA of the CDR3 is TGCAGCGTGGGCGCGGGGAGCACAGATACGCAGTATTTT. Translation gives CSVGAGSTDTQYF.

Worth noting for this clone: The sample has other DNA sequences that encode this CDR3 too. The chain joins TRBV5-1 to TRBJ1-1; TRBD1 agrees at 8 bases. The V segment lost 2 bases and the J segment 1 base; nucleotides outside the gene matches: 1. Germline lookup yields CDR1 SGHRS and CDR2 YFSETQ. The CDR3 contains 14 residues. Here the CDR3 reads CASSLTGGNTEAFF. The CDR3 DNA sequence: TGCGCCAGCAGCTTAACAGGGGGGAACACTGAAGCTTTCTTT.

The rearrangement joins TRBV7-6 to TRBJ2-7, with D possibly being TRBD1 (6 bases). Germline CDR1 reads SGHVS; CDR2 reads FNYEAQ. The CDR3 is 17 amino acids. Trimming left V 1 base short and J 6 bases short, with 22 bases between. In DNA form, the CDR3 reads TGTGCCAGCAGCTTAGGTTCTATGTGGACAGAAACTAGCGAGCAGTACTTC. Translated: CASSLGSMWTETSEQYF.

The chain has TRBV28 and TRBJ2-7, with D possibly matching TRBD1 (6 bases). The CDR3 runs 15 residues. Germline CDR1 is MDHEN and CDR2 is SYDVKM. Deletions cut 5 bases from V and 0 bases from J, with 14 bases between. Written as DNA, the CDR3 is TGTGCCAGCAGTGTACCTCGGGACATCTCCTACGAGCAGTACTTC. Its translation: CASSVPRDISYEQYF.

The V call is TRBV27, the J call TRBJ1-2; no clear D gene. Germline values: CDR1 MNHEY, CDR2 SMNVEV (reference sequence). CDR3 size: 13 residues. Deletions cut 11 bases from V and 3 bases from J, with 16 bases between. The CDR3 reads CAEGPIEYYGYTF. DNA for the CDR3: TGTGCCGAGGGTCCCATCGAATACTATGGCTACACCTTC.

This chain uses TRBV4-1 with TRBJ1-3; D uncertain. The germline CDR1 and CDR2 sequences are MGHRA and YSYEKL. The CDR3 sequence is 15 residues long. The V end was cut by 4 bases, the J end by 0 bases, with 10 bases between. DNA for the CDR3: TGCGCCAGCAGCCTCTTCCGGGGCTCTGGAAACACCATATATTTT. Its protein is CASSLFRGSGNTIYF.

This clone appeared a few times. The V call is TRBV9, the J call TRBJ2-3; 13 bases align to TRBD2. The CDR3 sequence is 16 residues long. The germline V gene has CDR1 SGDLS and CDR2 YYNGEE. V was clipped by 4 bases and J by 5 bases; unmatched bases: 7. The DNA for the CDR3 is TGTGCCAGCAGCCCACCGGGACTAGCGGGACAAGATACGCAGTATTTT. This codes for CASSPPGLAGQDTQYF.

The V call is TRBV6-6, the J call TRBJ2-7; D unresolved. The V end was cut by 3 bases, the J end by 5 bases, with 11 bases between. The CDR3 runs 13 residues. The germline V gene encodes CDR1 MNHNY and CDR2 SVGAGI (reference sequence). The CDR3 nucleotides are TGTGCCAGCAGTTATGTACCCGAAGACGAGCAGTACTTC. Translated, it gives CASSYVPEDEQYF.

V gene TRBV29-1 combines with J gene TRBJ2-2; D might be TRBD1 (6 bases). Looked up from germline, CDR1 is SQVTM and CDR2 is ANQGSEA. The V end lost 6 bases, the J end lost 1 base, and 15 bases lay between the germline ends. The CDR3 loop spans 15 amino acids. Written as DNA, the CDR3 is TGCAGCGTAGGGAGCCCCAGGGGGAACACCGGGGAGCTGTTTTTT. It is translated as CSVGSPRGNTGELFF.

J is TRBJ2-3 and V is TRBV7-2; TRBD2 aligns across 12 bases. The CDR3 extends over 16 amino acids. The germline V gene encodes CDR1 SGHTA and CDR2 FQGNSA. Unmatched junction bases numbered 7, after V lost 3 bases and J lost 6 bases. Written as DNA, the CDR3 is TGTGCCAGCAGCTTTGGGCCTAGCGGGGGGGCCGATACGCAGTATTTT. Translated: CASSFGPSGGADTQYF.